This T cell receptor (beta chain) was profiled in a study of blood T cell repertoires in COVID-19. Study details: Researchers got acute and convalescent COVID-19 samples from the United States, Italy and Spain. Sources were T cells, B-cell-depleted T cells, or PBMCs; the material itself was cDNA or gDNA.

This clone appeared a single time. With 0 bases clipped from V and 1 base from J, the junction kept 5 bases outside the gene matches. Germline CDR1 reads LNHDA; CDR2 reads SQIVND (reference sequence). This CDR3 is built from 17 residues. Authors' processing steps: It was from reference gene primer amplification that nucleated cell counts were estimated. The repertoire was sequenced with immunoSEQ multiplex PCR; TCRdb's copy has only in-frame clones and lacks some. That table is the source of V, J and clone size, and D and trimming were worked out from the DNA. The table records 50,000 or so clones, more than 75% of them present only once.

The rearrangement uses TRBV19 and TRBJ1-2, with 10 positions matching TRBD1. The clonotype comes from a human donor with active COVID-19. The donor label of this sample is uncertain. Sequencing used peripheral blood. CDR3 sequence reads: CASSIDPGQGGNYGYTF. The CDR3 DNA is TGTGCCAGTAGTATAGACCCCGGACAGGGGGGTAACTATGGCTACACCTTC.